The 5 T cell receptor beta chains given below trace back to one sample, sequenced in a study of response to subunit inactivated influenza vaccine. MiXCR, run by TCRdb on the RT-PCR reads, gives a single entry per CDR3 protein. In the table there are 560,000 or so distinct CDR3 sequences, 6% to 9% of which are singletons. The sample in question was PBMCs from blood, obtained around 2 years after vaccination. The receptors derive from a man aged 50-75 years who received an inactivated influenza vaccine.

This clonotype was seen a single time. Since a much larger clone is just one base distant, this may be a read error. This sequence joins TRBV28 and TRBJ1-5, with TRBD1 matching 9 bases. This CDR3 comprises 14 residues. From germline, CDR1 is MDHEN and CDR2 SYDVKM. CDR3 in DNA: TGTGCCGGCAGCTCCGGGACAGGGTGGCAGCCCCAGCATTTT. Translating gives CAGSSGTGWQPQHF.

The rearrangement joins TRBV7-2 to TRBJ2-1; 9 bases agree with TRBD1. The CDR3 loop spans 14 amino acids. V lost 5 bases to trimming and J lost 10 bases; unmatched junction nucleotides: 9. Per the germline V gene, CDR1 is SGHTA and CDR2 is FQGNSA. This CDR3 is CASSGGQGSREQFF. Here the CDR3 DNA reads TGTGCCAGCAGCGGTGGACAGGGGAGTAGAGAGCAGTTCTTC.

The chain is built from TRBV12-3 or TRBV12-4 and TRBJ2-1; D gene uncertain. This CDR3 contains 14 residues. V lost 5 bases, J lost 4 bases, and 12 bases lay in between. CDR3 loop: CASSTPAVYNEQFF. CDR3 nucleotide sequence: TGTGCCAGCAGTACGCCGGCGGTATACAATGAGCAGTTCTTC.

The V and J genes are TRBV2 and TRBJ2-1; D is possibly TRBD2 (6 bases). V lost 4 bases and J lost 6, with 10 bases in between. The CDR3 totals 13 residues. From germline, CDR1 is SNHLY and CDR2 FYNNEI. The CDR3 sequence is CASSVGGPNEQFF. The CDR3 DNA follows: TGTGCCAGCAGTGTGGGGGGACCCAATGAGCAGTTCTTC.

This clonotype has a handful of counts. The CDR3 bases are TGTGCCAGCAGTTTTTCAGGGGGATATCTCTCTGGGGCCAACGTCCTGACTTTC. Translation gives CASSFSGGYLSGANVLTF. The rearrangement uses TRBV27 and TRBJ2-6; TRBD1 agrees at 7 bases. The length of the CDR3 is 18 residues. With 3 bases clipped from V and 0 bases from J, the junction kept 8 bases outside the gene matches. Germline-derived CDR1 and CDR2 are MNHEY and SMNVEV (reference sequence).